These 13 T cell receptor beta chains were all obtained from the same sample, sequenced in a study of PD-1 blockade in classical Hodgkin lymphoma. Libraries were prepared by immunoSEQ multiplex PCR; TCRdb keeps only in-frame clonotypes and omits some of them. The table records 43,000 or so clones, over 75% of them present only once. Time point specified: cycle 4 day 1 (C4D1), after more than five weeks of nivolumab. There was relapse after autologous stem cell transplantation in every patient, and there was variation in brentuximab vedotin exposure. Sequencing was performed on peripheral blood mononuclear cells (PBMCs), taken before the fourth cycle of nivolumab. These receptors were obtained from a human donor with classical Hodgkin lymphoma.

The V and J genes are TRBV7-9 and TRBJ1-4; TRBD1 matches at 8 bases. Germline CDR1 and CDR2: SEHNR and FQNEAQ (reference sequence). The CDR3 sequence is 14 residues long. The V and J ends lost 4 bases and 6 bases, in that order; junction bases with no gene match: 4. This CDR3 is CASSSGTGDEKLFF. DNA of the CDR3: TGTGCCAGCAGCTCCGGGACAGGAGATGAAAAACTGTTTTTT.

The V gene is TRBV7-2, the J gene TRBJ1-5; D gene unclear. The CDR3 contains 15 residues. The germline gives CDR1 SGHTA, CDR2 FQGNSA. Trimming left V 3 bases short and J 0 bases short, with 9 bases between. As DNA, the CDR3 is TGTGCCAGCAGCTTCAGTGTTACTAGCAATCAGCCCCAGCATTTT. It is translated as CASSFSVTSNQPQHF.

The gene calls are TRBV19 and TRBJ1-2; possible D gene TRBD1, 5 bases. The length of the CDR3 is 17 residues. V lost 3 bases, J lost 2 bases, and 19 bases lay in between. Per the germline V gene, CDR1 is LNHDA and CDR2 is SQIVND (reference sequence). CDR3 sequence reads: CASSIWDSHGINYGYTF. The CDR3 DNA reads TGTGCCAGTAGTATCTGGGACTCCCATGGTATCAACTATGGCTACACCTTC. Based on the CDR3 plus reference TRBV19 and TRBJ1-2, the full variable domain is DGGITQSPKYLFRKEGQNVTLSCEQNLNHDAMYWYRQDPGQGLRLIYYSQIVNDFQKGDIAEGYSVSREKKESFPLTVTSAQKNPTAFYLCASSIWDSHGINYGYTFGSGTRLTVV.

The rearrangement joins TRBV5-1 to TRBJ2-7; possibly TRBD1 for D (6 bases). V was trimmed by 0 bases and J by 2 bases, leaving 12 bases between them. CDR1 and CDR2 from the germline V gene are SGHRS and YFSETQ. This CDR3 has 15 residues. The CDR3 DNA follows: TGCGCCAGCAGCTTGGGACAGGTGCTACCCTACGAGCAGTACTTC. Encoded protein: CASSLGQVLPYEQYF. Combining the CDR3 with reference TRBV5-1 and TRBJ2-7 gives the whole variable domain KAGVTQTPRYLIKTRGQQVTLSCSPISGHRSVSWYQQTPGQGLQFLFEYFSETQRNKGNFPGRFSGRQFSNSRSEMNVSTLELGDSALYLCASSLGQVLPYEQYFGPGTRLTVT.

The chain carries TRBV6-1 and TRBJ1-5, with 10 bases fitting TRBD1. The germline gives CDR1 MNHNS, CDR2 SASEGT. This CDR3 has 15 residues. V dropped 6 bases and J dropped 6; count of bases not matched to a gene: 8. The CDR3 coding sequence is TGTGCCAGCAGATTGACAGGGGGCTCAGGTCAGCCCCAGCATTTT. Amino acids: CASRLTGGSGQPQHF.

The chain joins TRBV2 to TRBJ1-5, with D tentatively TRBD1 (6 bases). The CDR3 is made up of 14 amino acids. The V gene lost 4 bases and the J gene lost 7 bases, with 14 bases spanning the gap. Looked up from germline, CDR1 is SNHLY and CDR2 is FYNNEI. In DNA form, the CDR3 reads TGTGCCAGCAGTGTTGAGGGGGTAGGACAGCCCCAGCATTTT. This encodes CASSVEGVGQPQHF.

The chain employs TRBV29-1 and TRBJ1-1; 7 bases are shared with TRBD1. Per the germline V gene, CDR1 is SQVTM and CDR2 is ANQGSEA. CDR3 length: 13 amino acids. Trimming at V came to 6 bases and at J to 1 base, leaving 5 bases not matched to a gene. The CDR3 is CSVAGQPNTEAFF. DNA for the CDR3: TGCAGCGTCGCGGGACAGCCGAACACTGAAGCTTTCTTT.

This clone came up a few times. This sequence joins TRBV5-5 and TRBJ2-6, with a weak D call TRBD2 (5 bases). The CDR3 length is 14 residues. Germline loops: CDR1 SGHKS, CDR2 YYEKEE (reference sequence). Trimming pared 4 bases from V and 3 bases from J, leaving 8 bases between. CDR3 sequence: CASSEGSGANVLTF. As DNA, the CDR3 is TGTGCCAGCAGCGAGGGAAGTGGGGCCAACGTCCTGACTTTC.

The chain recombines TRBV7-2 with TRBJ1-3; D gene uncertain. Deletions cut 0 bases from V and 0 bases from J, with 12 bases between. The V gene's germline CDR1 is SGHTA and CDR2 FQGNSA. This CDR3 is built from 17 residues. CDR3 loop: CASSLASGRFSGNTIYF. In nucleotides, the CDR3 is TGTGCCAGCAGCTTAGCGTCGGGCCGCTTCTCTGGAAACACCATATATTTT. Full variable domain (missing parts from reference TRBV7-2 and TRBJ1-3): GAGVSQSPSNKVTEKGKDVELRCDPISGHTALYWYRQSLGQGLEFLIYFQGNSAPDKSGLPSDRFSAERTGGSVSTLTIQRTQQEDSAVYLCASSLASGRFSGNTIYFGEGSWLTVV.

The chain is built from TRBV7-9 and TRBJ1-3, with 10 nucleotides matching TRBD1. With V trimmed by 1 base and J by 2 bases, 2 bases remained unmatched. The CDR3 runs 16 residues. Germline CDR1 is SEHNR and CDR2 is FQNEAQ (reference sequence). The CDR3 spells CASSLGQGATGNTIYF. The CDR3 coding sequence is TGTGCCAGCAGCTTAGGACAGGGGGCTACTGGAAACACCATATATTTT.

The rearrangement joins TRBV7-9 to TRBJ2-5; TRBD2 agrees at 15 bases. Germline CDR1 reads SEHNR; CDR2 reads FQNEAQ (reference sequence). CDR3 length equals 17 residues. Germline trimming cut 5 bases from V and 4 bases from J; bases unmatched to any gene: 8. The CDR3 region is CASSRWTSGGVVETQYF. In DNA, the CDR3 is TGTGCCAGCAGCCGATGGACTAGCGGGGGGGTTGTAGAGACCCAGTACTTC.

The chain combines TRBV7-2 with TRBJ1-2, with 7 bases that match TRBD1. The length of the CDR3 is 17 residues. Germline trimming cut 2 bases from V and 0 bases from J; bases unmatched to any gene: 9. From germline, CDR1 is SGHTA and CDR2 FQGNSA. Written as DNA, the CDR3 is TGTGCCAGCAGCTTACAGAGCCCCGGGACAGCTAACTATGGCTACACCTTC. This gives the protein CASSLQSPGTANYGYTF.

A remark on this clone: The same CDR3 also results from other DNA sequences found in this sample. This chain links TRBV7-9 with TRBJ2-2; the match to TRBD2 covers 8 bases. Germline V gene data show CDR1 as SEHNR and CDR2 as FQNEAQ (reference sequence). The CDR3 has 15 residues. Unmatched junction bases numbered 4, after V lost 5 bases and J lost 2 bases. CDR3 region: CASSPGGANTGELFF. The CDR3 region has the DNA TGTGCCAGCAGCCCCGGGGGGGCTAACACCGGGGAGCTGTTTTTT. Variable domain in full (rest from reference TRBV7-9 and TRBJ2-2): DTGVSQNPRHKITKRGQNVTFRCDPISEHNRLYWYRQTLGQGPEFLTYFQNEAQLEKSRLLSDRFSAERPKGSFSTLEIQRTEQGDSAMYLCASSPGGANTGELFFGEGSRLTVL.